The source of this T cell receptor beta chain is a study of identical twins. Whole-study findings and limits: Fewer insertions marked abundant cord blood beta clonotypes; young adult naive trended weakly, memory not at all.

Looked up from germline, CDR1 is MRHNA and CDR2 is SNTAGT. With 3 bases clipped from V and 1 base from J, the junction kept 7 bases outside the gene matches. The CDR3 is 16 amino acids. This clonotype was seen repeatedly, ten times or more. The antigen remains unidentified. TCRdb used MiXCR to reprocess the 5' RACE reads, holding one entry per CDR3 protein. The sample holds roughly 250,000 distinct CDR3 sequences, approximately 7.9% seen once. These sequences were also reported in another study, on yellow fever vaccine responses in identical twins.

Input material: CD8+ T cells sorted from blood. The sequence was collected from a woman younger than 30 in good health. The chain is built from TRBV6-4 and TRBJ2-3, with 7 nucleotides matching TRBD2. CDR3 residues: CASSEAGLGGTDTQYF. CDR3 nucleotide sequence: TGTGCCAGCAGTGAGGCCGGACTAGGGGGCACAGATACGCAGTATTTT.